These 28 T cell receptor beta chains originate from one sample sequenced in a study of blood T cell repertoires in COVID-19. TCRdb keeps only in-frame clones here, not all; method: immunoSEQ multiplex PCR. The sample holds some 65,000 clones, about four fifths seen once. Input material: peripheral blood. The receptors derive from a human donor in a cohort sampled during active COVID-19.

The table lists this clone with a count of one. This chain links TRBV6-5 with TRBJ2-7; 7 bases map to TRBD2. Per germline, CDR1 MNHEY and CDR2 SVGAGI. Trimming took 2 bases from V and 2 from J; bases not matched to a gene: 6. The CDR3 spans 15 residues. In DNA, the CDR3 is TGTGCCAGCAGTTACGTGTCGGGGGGACCCTACGAGCAGTACTTC. This sequence encodes CASSYVSGGPYEQYF.

V and J are TRBV7-2 and TRBJ2-7; TRBD1 aligns across 7 bases. The CDR3 extends over 15 amino acids. Per the germline V gene, CDR1 is SGHTA and CDR2 is FQGNSA. Trimming took 1 base from V and 5 from J; bases not matched to a gene: 8. For the CDR3, the DNA is TGTGCCAGCAGCTTAGGCTCACAGGGGATCGACGAGCAGTACTTC. Its protein product is CASSLGSQGIDEQYF.

The chain employs TRBV28 and TRBJ2-3, with TRBD1 matching 7 bases. V shed 5 bases and J 3 bases; nucleotides not matched to a gene: 8. The CDR3 extends over 15 amino acids. Germline lookup yields CDR1 MDHEN and CDR2 SYDVKM. The CDR3 is CASSQTGISTDTQYF. DNA for the CDR3: TGTGCCAGCAGTCAGACAGGGATTTCGACAGATACGCAGTATTTT.

The chain employs TRBV7-2 and TRBJ2-2; 9 bases align to TRBD2. This CDR3 has 14 amino acids. Trimming removed 5 bases from V and 6 bases from J; junction bases left unmatched: 4. CDR1 and CDR2 from the germline V gene are SGHTA and FQGNSA. The CDR3 bases are TGTGCCAGCAGCGCCCAGCGGGGGGCCGGGGAGCTGTTTTTT. This gives the protein CASSAQRGAGELFF.

The chain carries TRBV4-2 and TRBJ1-5; 7 bases match TRBD1. Looked up from germline, CDR1 is LGHNA and CDR2 is YNFKEQ. The CDR3 is 16 amino acids. The trim removed 1 base at V and 6 bases at J, leaving 9 bases unmatched. For the CDR3, the DNA is TGTGCCAGCAGCCAAGGAACAGGGGATCTCGCTCAGCCCCAGCATTTT. Its translation: CASSQGTGDLAQPQHF.

The CDR3 DNA reads as TGTGCCAGCAGTTTTAGTTATTTGGGACTAGCGGCTTCCTCCTCCTACGAGCAGTACTTC. Translated, it gives CASSFSYLGLAASSSYEQYF. The V call is TRBV27, the J call TRBJ2-7; 11 nucleotides agree with TRBD2. Losses at the gene ends were 3 bases for V and 0 bases for J; bases not matched to a gene: 16. The CDR3 is 20 amino acids. Per germline, CDR1 MNHEY and CDR2 SMNVEV (reference sequence).

The chain couples TRBV7-9 to TRBJ2-1; tentative D call: TRBD2 (6 bases). The CDR3 is 19 residues long. Germline V gene sequence: CDR1 SEHNR, CDR2 FQNEAQ (reference sequence). V shed 1 base and J shed 1 base, with 20 bases lying between them. Here the CDR3 reads CASSLVLRDLIRSYNEQFF. DNA of the CDR3: TGTGCCAGCAGCTTAGTGCTGCGGGATTTAATTAGGTCCTACAATGAGCAGTTCTTC.

The gene calls are TRBV5-3 and TRBJ2-7; D is perhaps TRBD2 (6 bases). TRBV5-3 is treated as an ORF (open reading frame) with a function not yet certain. The CDR3 length is 15 residues. V gave up 3 bases and J gave up 4 bases, with 17 bases separating them. CDR3: CARSSQGREGYEQYF. The CDR3 nucleotides are TGTGCCAGAAGCTCACAAGGGCGGGAAGGGTACGAGCAGTACTTC.

This chain uses TRBV29-1 with TRBJ2-3; 7 bases are a match to TRBD2. V dropped 0 bases and J dropped 2; count of bases not matched to a gene: 8. CDR1 and CDR2 from the germline V gene are SQVTM and ANQGSEA. This CDR3 has 16 amino acids. The CDR3 here is CSVEDPQGLPTDTQYF. The CDR3 DNA is TGCAGCGTTGAAGATCCCCAGGGACTACCCACAGATACGCAGTATTTT.

V usage is TRBV10-3 and J usage is TRBJ1-1, with TRBD1 matching 9 bases. In germline, CDR1 is ENHRY, CDR2 SYGVKD. This CDR3 has 16 amino acids. Unmatched junction bases numbered 5, after V lost 2 bases and J lost 1 base. The DNA for the CDR3 is TGTGCCATCAGTGAGGGGACAGGGCCACAGAACACTGAAGCTTTCTTT. Its translation is CAISEGTGPQNTEAFF.

This clone appeared a single time. The gene calls are TRBV11-2 and TRBJ2-2; 7 bases are shared with TRBD2. The CDR3 runs to 17 residues. The V and J ends lost 4 bases and 7 bases, in that order; junction bases with no gene match: 15. Germline-derived CDR1 and CDR2 are SGHAT and FQNNGV. The CDR3 loop is CASSSRREGLLGGELFF. CDR3 in DNA: TGTGCCAGCAGCTCCCGGAGGGAGGGATTATTAGGCGGGGAGCTGTTTTTT.

This clone was counted between two and nine times. The genes are TRBV2 and TRBJ2-7, with 7 nucleotides matching TRBD2. The CDR3 consists of 15 residues. Germline CDR1 reads SNHLY; CDR2 reads FYNNEI. With V trimmed by 6 bases and J by 7 bases, 15 bases remained unmatched. DNA for the CDR3: TGTGCCAGCAGATCTAGCGGAACCCCTCTTGTTGAGCAGTACTTC. This translates into CASRSSGTPLVEQYF.

The J gene is TRBJ2-7, the V gene TRBV7-8; TRBD2 agrees at 15 bases. CDR3 length: 19 amino acids. CDR1 is SGHVS, CDR2 FQNEAQ, per germline. With 5 bases clipped from V and 3 bases from J, the junction kept 14 bases outside the gene matches. The CDR3 sequence: CASSPLRIPGLAGGYEQYF. The CDR3 region has the DNA TGTGCCAGCAGCCCCCTGAGGATACCGGGACTAGCGGGAGGCTACGAGCAGTACTTC.

This chain joins TRBV6-5 and TRBJ1-5; the D gene is possibly TRBD1 (6 bases). In germline, CDR1 is MNHEY, CDR2 SVGAGI. There are 15 residues in the CDR3. Trimming cost V 6 bases and J 1 base, with 13 bases left between them. The CDR3 sequence is CASRKGGASNQPQHF. The CDR3 DNA is TGTGCCAGCAGGAAGGGGGGGGCAAGCAATCAGCCCCAGCATTTT.

This clone was found a few times. The V and J genes are TRBV9 and TRBJ2-5, with a possible D match to TRBD2 (6 bases). This CDR3 is built from 14 residues. Germline-derived CDR1 and CDR2 are SGDLS and YYNGEE. Deletions cut 4 bases from V and 5 bases from J, with 15 bases between. This CDR3 reads CASSPSGSGETQYF. Here the CDR3 DNA reads TGTGCCAGCAGCCCCTCCGGGAGCGGGGAGACCCAGTACTTC.

The genes are TRBV19 and TRBJ1-5, with D uncertain. The length of the CDR3 is 13 residues. V gave up 3 bases and J gave up 11 bases, with 14 bases separating them. CDR1 and CDR2 (germline): LNHDA, SQIVND (reference sequence). CDR3 amino acids: CASSIAHASAQHF. CDR3 in DNA: TGTGCCAGTAGTATCGCCCACGCATCGGCCCAGCATTTT.

The chain recombines TRBV28 with TRBJ1-5; possible D gene TRBD1, 6 bases. Trimming took off 8 bases at V and 3 bases at J, with 14 bases between the two ends. This CDR3 comprises 14 residues. Germline loops: CDR1 MDHEN, CDR2 SYDVKM. The CDR3: CASGLTGLNQPQHF. The CDR3 bases are TGTGCCAGCGGCTTAACAGGGCTCAATCAGCCCCAGCATTTT.

The chain carries TRBV7-3 and TRBJ2-3, with 13 positions matching TRBD2. The CDR3 extends over 17 amino acids. J gave up 3 bases and V 5 bases, and 8 bases lay outside the gene matches. Germline V lookup: CDR1 SGHTA, CDR2 FQGTGA. Here the CDR3 reads CASSPTGLAGTTDTQYF. The CDR3, as DNA: TGTGCCAGCAGCCCAACGGGACTAGCGGGAACAACAGATACGCAGTATTTT.

The chain carries TRBV6-6 and TRBJ1-3; 8 bases agree with TRBD1. Germline V gives CDR1 MNHNY, CDR2 SVGAGI (reference sequence). Losses at the gene ends were 7 bases for V and 4 bases for J; bases not matched to a gene: 6. The CDR3 loop spans 14 amino acids. CDR3 sequence: CASTTGTGGNTIYF. CDR3 coding DNA: TGTGCCAGCACAACCGGGACAGGAGGAAACACCATATATTTT.

A few counts support this clone. V usage is TRBV6-5 and J usage is TRBJ1-6; possible D gene TRBD1, 6 bases. This CDR3 contains 13 residues. Trimming removed 7 bases from V and 5 bases from J, with 9 bases in between. Germline-derived CDR1 and CDR2 are MNHEY and SVGAGI. The CDR3 DNA is TGTGCCAGCAAACGACAGGATAATTCACCCCTCCACTTT. Residues: CASKRQDNSPLHF.

This chain connects TRBV5-1 to TRBJ2-5; 9 bases map to TRBD1. CDR1 SGHRS and CDR2 YFSETQ come from the germline V gene. V lost 4 bases and J lost 5; bases outside the gene matches: 9. CDR3 size: 15 residues. The CDR3, as DNA: TGCGCCAGCAGCCCGGGGGACAGGGTGAGGGAGACCCAGTACTTC. This translates into CASSPGDRVRETQYF.

The CDR3 region is CASSQDRAGGYLAKNIQYF. The DNA for the CDR3 is TGCGCCAGCAGCCAAGATCGGGCAGGGGGCTATCTAGCCAAAAACATTCAGTACTTC. The V gene is TRBV4-1, the J gene TRBJ2-4, with 8 nucleotides matching TRBD1. The CDR3 is 19 amino acids. Germline CDR1 is MGHRA and CDR2 is YSYEKL. V shed 0 bases and J 0 bases; nucleotides not matched to a gene: 10.

This clone was counted once. The rearrangement joins TRBV5-1 to TRBJ2-5, with D tentatively TRBD2 (5 bases). V was trimmed by 4 bases and J by 1 base, leaving 14 bases between them. Germline V CDR1 and CDR2: SGHRS, YFSETQ. This CDR3 is 15 amino acids long. The CDR3 DNA reads TGCGCCAGCAGCCCGCAGGAGGAGACCCAAGAGACCCAGTACTTC. Amino acids: CASSPQEETQETQYF.

This sequence joins TRBV7-9 and TRBJ1-3, with D possibly TRBD1 on 6 matching bases. The germline V gene encodes CDR1 SEHNR and CDR2 FQNEAQ (reference sequence). The CDR3 runs 16 residues. Trimming cost V 0 bases and J 6 bases, with 15 bases left between them. The CDR3 region has the DNA TGTGCCAGCAGCTTAGCCATCTTGGGGGCGCAAAACACCATATATTTT. Its protein product is CASSLAILGAQNTIYF.

The genes are TRBV21-1 and TRBJ2-7; the table gives TRBD1 as D, unverified against the DNA. TRBV21-1 is deemed a pseudogene. The CDR3 consists of 15 residues. This CDR3 is CASSTNRDIWAEQYF. The CDR3 DNA sequence: TGTGCCAGCTCGACTAACCGGGACATATGGGCCGAGCAGTACTTC.

The chain combines TRBV13 with TRBJ1-4; D unresolved. This CDR3 is 16 amino acids long. V dropped 5 bases and J dropped 0 bases, with 13 bases sitting between them. Germline CDR1 is PRHDT and CDR2 is FYEKMQ (reference sequence). The CDR3 sequence is CASSPRRAATNEKLFF. The CDR3 nucleotides read TGTGCCAGCAGCCCCCGGCGGGCAGCAACTAATGAAAAACTGTTTTTT. The whole variable domain, filled in from reference TRBV13 and TRBJ1-4, reads AAGVIQSPRHLIKEKRETATLKCYPIPRHDTVYWYQQGPGQDPQFLISFYEKMQSDKGSIPDRFSAQQFSDYHSELNMSSLELGDSALYFCASSPRRAATNEKLFFGSGTQLSVL.

V and J are TRBV4-1 and TRBJ2-5; 12 bases agree with TRBD2. V dropped 2 bases and J dropped 5; count of bases not matched to a gene: 6. Germline V gene data show CDR1 as MGHRA and CDR2 as YSYEKL. The CDR3 runs 16 residues. CDR3 loop: CASSQTGTSGFETQYF. The DNA of the CDR3 is TGCGCCAGCAGCCAAACCGGGACTAGCGGGTTCGAGACCCAGTACTTC.

This clone has only one observation. This chain uses TRBV30 with TRBJ2-2; no clear D. V lost 0 bases and J 8 bases, leaving 10 bases between the germline ends. The CDR3 runs 13 residues. Germline V gene lookup returns CDR1 GTSNPN and CDR2 SVGIG (reference sequence). The DNA for the CDR3 is TGTGCCTGGAGTGTTCCGGTTTGGGGGGAGCTGTTTTTT. This sequence encodes CAWSVPVWGELFF.